This T cell receptor (beta chain) was sequenced during a study of cytomegalovirus exposure and HLA in healthy donors. Across the whole study: Most genotyped donors, around four fifths of about 360, had Caucasian-associated genetic ancestry. Findings and limits, study-wide: Reportedly, TCR beta sequences accurately predicted HLA-A and HLA-B alleles in most subjects.

With 60 Vbeta and 13 Jbeta primers, the PCR was carried out. Sequencing was performed with immunoSEQ multiplex PCR; in TCRdb, only in-frame clones are kept and a portion is missing. The data contain under 95,000 clones, more than 60% of them singletons. To note about this clone: Its target is not known.

The sequence was obtained from a man aged 40-49 years in good health and CMV-seronegative. The specimen was PBMCs.

The CDR3 sequence: CASSVDRVEIEQYF. CDR3 coding DNA: TGTGCCAGCAGCGTGGACAGGGTAGAGATCGAGCAGTACTTC. The chain combines TRBV5-5 with TRBJ2-7, with 8 bases identical to TRBD1. The CDR3 length is 14 residues. J lost 6 bases, V lost 4 bases, and 9 bases had no gene match. The V gene's germline CDR1 is SGHKS and CDR2 YYEKEE (reference sequence).